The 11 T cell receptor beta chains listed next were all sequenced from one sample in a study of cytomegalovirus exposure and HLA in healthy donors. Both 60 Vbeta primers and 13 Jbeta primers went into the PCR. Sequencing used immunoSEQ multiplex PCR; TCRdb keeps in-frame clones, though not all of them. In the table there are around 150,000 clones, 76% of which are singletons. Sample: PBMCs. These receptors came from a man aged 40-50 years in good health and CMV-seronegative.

The CDR3 sequence is CASSGTPGQGGTDTQYF. CDR3 nucleotide sequence: TGTGCCAGCAGCGGCACTCCGGGACAGGGTGGCACAGATACGCAGTATTTT. The chain joins TRBV27 to TRBJ2-3; 9 bases are shared with TRBD1. This CDR3 is built from 17 residues. Germline V gene data show CDR1 as MNHEY and CDR2 as SMNVEV (reference sequence). V was pared by 6 bases and J by 1 base, with 11 bases of the junction left unmatched.

CDR3 bases: TGTGCCAGCAGTTACTCGCAGGGGGCGAACACTGAAGCTTTCTTT. Its translation is CASSYSQGANTEAFF. The chain carries TRBV6-6 and TRBJ1-1; 8 bases line up with TRBD1. Looked up from germline, CDR1 is MNHNY and CDR2 is SVGAGI (reference sequence). With 0 bases clipped from V and 1 base from J, the junction kept 1 base outside the gene matches. This CDR3 spans 15 amino acids.

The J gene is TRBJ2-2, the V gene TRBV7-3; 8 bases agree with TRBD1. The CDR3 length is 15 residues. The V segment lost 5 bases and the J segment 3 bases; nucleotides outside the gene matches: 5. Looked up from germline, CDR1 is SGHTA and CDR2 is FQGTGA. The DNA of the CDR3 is TGTGCCAGCAGCCCCCAGGGGGCCGACACCGGGGAGCTGTTTTTT. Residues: CASSPQGADTGELFF.

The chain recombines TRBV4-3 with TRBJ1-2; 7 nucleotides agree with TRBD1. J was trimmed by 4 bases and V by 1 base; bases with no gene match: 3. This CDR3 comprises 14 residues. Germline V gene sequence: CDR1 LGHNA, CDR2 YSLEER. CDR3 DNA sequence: TGCGCCAGCAGCCAAGGACAGGGAGGCTATGGCTACACCTTC. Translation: CASSQGQGGYGYTF.

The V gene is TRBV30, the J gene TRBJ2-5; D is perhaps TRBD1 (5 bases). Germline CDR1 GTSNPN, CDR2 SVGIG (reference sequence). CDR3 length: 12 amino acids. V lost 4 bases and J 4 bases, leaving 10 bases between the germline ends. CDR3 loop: CAWTGQGETQYF. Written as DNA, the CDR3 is TGTGCCTGGACCGGGCAGGGAGAGACCCAGTACTTC.

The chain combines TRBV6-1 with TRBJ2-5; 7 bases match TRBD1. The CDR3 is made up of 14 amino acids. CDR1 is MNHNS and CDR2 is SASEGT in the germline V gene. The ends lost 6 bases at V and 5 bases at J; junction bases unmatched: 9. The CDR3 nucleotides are TGTGCCAGCAGGTGGGGACAGTTGGCTGAGACCCAGTACTTC. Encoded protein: CASRWGQLAETQYF.

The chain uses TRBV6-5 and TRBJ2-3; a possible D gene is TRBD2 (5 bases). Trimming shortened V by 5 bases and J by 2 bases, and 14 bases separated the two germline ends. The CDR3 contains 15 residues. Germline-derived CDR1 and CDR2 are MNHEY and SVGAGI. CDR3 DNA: TGTGCCAGCAGTCCGTCGGCGGGTGACACAGATACGCAGTATTTT. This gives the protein CASSPSAGDTDTQYF.

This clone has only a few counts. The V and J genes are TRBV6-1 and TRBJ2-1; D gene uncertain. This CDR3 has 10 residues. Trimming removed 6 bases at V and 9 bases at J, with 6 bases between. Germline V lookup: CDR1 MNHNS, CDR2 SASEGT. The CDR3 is CASSRLEQFF. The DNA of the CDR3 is TGTGCCAGCAGCCGACTTGAGCAGTTCTTC.

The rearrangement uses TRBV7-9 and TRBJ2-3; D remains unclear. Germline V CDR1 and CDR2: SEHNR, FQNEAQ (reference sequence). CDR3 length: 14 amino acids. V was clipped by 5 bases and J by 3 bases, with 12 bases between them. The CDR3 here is CASSEKRRTDTQYF. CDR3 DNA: TGTGCCAGCAGCGAGAAGAGGCGTACAGATACGCAGTATTTT.

For the CDR3, the DNA is TGTGCCAGCAGCTTAGATCGCGGGAGAGTGCAAAACATTCAGTACTTC. This codes for CASSLDRGRVQNIQYF. The chain is built from TRBV7-2 and TRBJ2-4; 7 bases are a match to TRBD2. CDR3 size: 16 residues. The trim removed 1 base at V and 5 bases at J, leaving 8 bases unmatched. CDR1 is SGHTA, CDR2 FQGNSA, per germline.

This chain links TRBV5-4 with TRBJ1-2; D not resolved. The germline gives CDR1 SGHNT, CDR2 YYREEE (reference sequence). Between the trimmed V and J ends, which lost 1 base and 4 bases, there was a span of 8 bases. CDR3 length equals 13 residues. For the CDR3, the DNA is TGTGCCAGCAGCTTGCCAGGTTCCTATGGCTACACCTTC. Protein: CASSLPGSYGYTF.